This TCR beta chain derives from a study of blood T cell repertoires in COVID-19. Assay used: immunoSEQ multiplex PCR; TCRdb lists only in-frame clones, some missing. The sample has more than 20,000 clones, about 84% seen once. The CDR3 runs 16 residues. J is TRBJ1-2 and V is TRBV21-1; the table's D gene call, TRBD1, was not cross checked with the DNA. TRBV21-1 is a pseudogene segment. This TCR came from a human donor with active COVID-19. The donor label of this sample is uncertain. Material: peripheral blood. The CDR3 sequence is CASSKRGTGPDYGYTF. In DNA form, the CDR3 reads TGTGCCAGCAGCAAAAGGGGAACAGGGCCCGATTATGGCTACACCTTC.